Each of the 5 T cell receptor beta chains below was sequenced from the same sample in a study of T cells after yellow fever vaccination. TCRdb re-derived calls from the 5' RACE reads in MiXCR, one entry per CDR3 protein. The repertoire has 350,000 to 550,000 distinct CDR3 sequences, roughly a sixth of them found once; the top ten carry 15% to 20%. The source was PBMCs, collected before the yellow fever booster vaccination. These receptor sequences come from a man between 18 and 29 years old who received the YFV17D yellow fever vaccine.

This clonotype showed up many times. V gene TRBV7-8 combines with J gene TRBJ2-5; D may correspond to TRBD1 or TRBD2 (6 bases each). Germline V CDR1 and CDR2: SGHVS, FQNEAQ. The CDR3 is made up of 16 amino acids. The V gene lost 5 bases and the J gene lost 2 bases, with 18 bases spanning the gap. As DNA, the CDR3 is TGTGCCAGCAGCCGCGGATGGGGGGCGGGACAAGAGACCCAGTACTTC. Encoded protein: CASSRGWGAGQETQYF.

This clonotype has at least ten counts. This chain uses TRBV7-8 with TRBJ2-7, with 10 bases aligning to TRBD2. J gave up 9 bases and V 5 bases, and 13 bases lay outside the gene matches. The germline CDR1 and CDR2 sequences are SGHVS and FQNEAQ. The CDR3 has 15 residues. The CDR3: CASSPGPSGGAGQYF. The CDR3 DNA follows: TGTGCCAGCAGCCCGGGGCCCAGCGGGGGGGCGGGGCAGTACTTC.

V is TRBV7-2 and J is TRBJ1-2; 7 bases map to TRBD1. The CDR3 extends over 14 amino acids. The germline V gene encodes CDR1 SGHTA and CDR2 FQGNSA. Losses at the gene ends were 3 bases for V and 4 bases for J; bases not matched to a gene: 5. In DNA, the CDR3 is TGTGCCAGCAGCTTCTCCGGGACAGTCTATGGCTACACCTTC. It specifies CASSFSGTVYGYTF.

This clonotype was seen a handful of times. The chain carries TRBV5-1 and TRBJ1-1; D gene uncertain. Germline V CDR1 and CDR2: SGHRS, YFSETQ. Deletions cut 0 bases from V and 8 bases from J, with 14 bases between. This CDR3 has 14 amino acids. CDR3 DNA sequence: TGCGCCAGCAGCTTGGGCACCAACCTCTTGGAAGCTTTCTTT. Encoded protein: CASSLGTNLLEAFF.

This chain uses TRBV9 with TRBJ1-2, with 8 bases lining up with TRBD1. Trimming cost V 0 bases and J 4 bases; bases outside gene matches: 5. The CDR3 sequence is 15 residues long. Germline V gives CDR1 SGDLS, CDR2 YYNGEE. As DNA, the CDR3 is TGTGCCAGCAGCGTAGCTGCAGGACAGGGCTATGGCTACACCTTC. The encoded protein is CASSVAAGQGYGYTF.